Included here is one TCR beta chain sequence, with context. CDR1 is KGHSH and CDR2 is LQKENI in the germline V gene. Trimming shortened V by 3 bases and J by 0 bases, and 8 bases separated the two germline ends. The CDR3 covers 14 residues. These data originate in a study of blood T cell repertoires in COVID-19. Whole-study context: Both acute and convalescent COVID-19 samples were obtained from the United States, Italy and Spain. T cells, B-cell-depleted T cells, or PBMCs provided the cDNA or gDNA that served as material.

As handled by the study authors: Reference gene primer amplification gave estimated nucleated cell counts. Some clones are missing from TCRdb's copy, which holds only in-frame ones; the method was immunoSEQ multiplex PCR. Clone size and the V and J calls come from that table; the DNA yielded D and trimming. The table lists about 240,000 clones, roughly 86% of them singletons. The chain joins TRBV18 to TRBJ1-1, with TRBD1 as a possible D gene (5 bases). The sequenced material came from peripheral blood. The TCR sequence derives from a man at least 80 years old with acute or convalescent COVID-19. CDR3 in amino acids: CASSPGGMNTEAFF. Written as DNA, the CDR3 is TGTGCCAGCTCACCCGGGGGTATGAACACTGAAGCTTTCTTT.